This is a list of T cell receptor beta chains from one sample in a study of CD8 T cells in Susac syndrome. Each CDR3 protein gets one entry after TCRdb re-called the immunoSEQ multiplex PCR reads with MiXCR. The top ten clones hold around 0.07% of a sample with more than 200,000 distinct CDR3 sequences, 93% of them seen once. The sample was CD4+ T cells from PBMCs. These TCRs come from a human donor with multiple sclerosis. CDR3s include the opening cysteine and the closing phenylalanine or tryptophan. Fields, in order: V gene, D gene, J gene, clone size, CDR3 DNA, CDR3 protein. A D gene is named only where the DNA matches it firmly. The size entry is marked missing in some rows and otherwise reads once, few, many or a size class.

v_call: TRBV7-9
d_call: TRBD2
j_call: TRBJ2-3
clone_size: -
cdr3_nt: TGTGCCAGCTCTATAGCGGGAGGTTTGAGTGATACGCAGTATTTT
cdr3_aa: CASSIAGGLSDTQYF

v_call: TRBV9
d_call: -
j_call: TRBJ2-7
clone_size: -
cdr3_nt: TGTGCCAGCAGCGTAGGTGCTGTCGGCTACGAGCAGTACTTC
cdr3_aa: CASSVGAVGYEQYF

v_call: TRBV6-4
d_call: TRBD2
j_call: TRBJ2-3
clone_size: -
cdr3_nt: TGTGCCAGCAGTGACCGGGCTAGCGGGCTTAGCACAGATACGCAGTATTTT
cdr3_aa: CASSDRASGLSTDTQYF

v_call: TRBV2
d_call: TRBD1
j_call: TRBJ2-5
clone_size: -
cdr3_nt: TGTGCCAGCAGTGGGGACAGGGGTTCGGTGTTGGCCCAGTACTTC
cdr3_aa: CASSGDRGSVLAQYF

v_call: TRBV29-1
d_call: TRBD1
j_call: TRBJ1-2
clone_size: -
cdr3_nt: TGCAGCGTTGCGGGACAGGCCTATGGCTACACCTTC
cdr3_aa: CSVAGQAYGYTF

v_call: TRBV11-2
d_call: TRBD1
j_call: TRBJ1-1
clone_size: -
cdr3_nt: TGTGCCAGCAGCCTAGACAGGGGTGGAACTGAAGCTTTCTTT
cdr3_aa: CASSLDRGGTEAFF

v_call: TRBV15
d_call: -
j_call: TRBJ1-1
clone_size: -
cdr3_nt: TGTGCCACCAGCAGAGATCGTCAGGGGAACACTGAAGCTTTCTTT
cdr3_aa: CATSRDRQGNTEAFF

v_call: TRBV30
d_call: -
j_call: TRBJ2-2
clone_size: few
cdr3_nt: TGTGCCTGGAGTGTAACGGGGGGCGCGGGCACCGGGGAGCTGTTTTTT
cdr3_aa: CAWSVTGGAGTGELFF

v_call: TRBV3-1
d_call: -
j_call: TRBJ1-1
clone_size: -
cdr3_nt: TGTGCCAGCAGCCAAGTAACGGGATCCGAGACCCTCGAAGCTTTCTTT
cdr3_aa: CASSQVTGSETLEAFF

v_call: TRBV24-1
d_call: -
j_call: TRBJ2-1
clone_size: -
cdr3_nt: TGTGCCACCAGTGATCCCCGGGGACTTTACAATGAGCAGTTCTTC
cdr3_aa: CATSDPRGLYNEQFF

v_call: TRBV9
d_call: -
j_call: TRBJ2-3
clone_size: -
cdr3_nt: TGTGCCAGCAGCCCGGGGCTGGGCGGACGAACGCAGTATTTT
cdr3_aa: CASSPGLGGRTQYF

v_call: TRBV30
d_call: TRBD1
j_call: TRBJ1-5
clone_size: -
cdr3_nt: TGTGCCTGGAGCCGGGACAGATTGAATCAGCCCCAGCATTTT
cdr3_aa: CAWSRDRLNQPQHF

v_call: TRBV20-1
d_call: -
j_call: TRBJ2-6
clone_size: -
cdr3_nt: TGCAGTGCTAGAGATTCAAGGGCGGGGGCCAACGTCCTGACTTTC
cdr3_aa: CSARDSRAGANVLTF

v_call: TRBV5-4
d_call: -
j_call: TRBJ2-7
clone_size: -
cdr3_nt: TGTGCCAGCAGCTTGGTAGGGTCCTACGAGCAGTACTTC
cdr3_aa: CASSLVGSYEQYF

v_call: TRBV10-3
d_call: TRBD1
j_call: TRBJ1-1
clone_size: -
cdr3_nt: TGTGCCACACAGGGGGCGAGGAACACTGAAGCTTTCTTT
cdr3_aa: CATQGARNTEAFF

v_call: TRBV20-1
d_call: -
j_call: TRBJ2-5
clone_size: once
cdr3_nt: TGCAGTGCGTCGGGCGGGACAGACCAAGAGACCCAGTACTTC
cdr3_aa: CSASGGTDQETQYF

v_call: TRBV3-1
d_call: -
j_call: TRBJ2-7
clone_size: -
cdr3_nt: TGTGCCAGCAGCCAGCCCTTGGCGGGTGAGCAGTACTTC
cdr3_aa: CASSQPLAGEQYF

v_call: TRBV6-6
d_call: -
j_call: TRBJ1-2
clone_size: -
cdr3_nt: TGTGCCAGCAGTTACTCCGCCTGGGCCTCGGATGGCTACACCTTC
cdr3_aa: CASSYSAWASDGYTF

v_call: TRBV24-1
d_call: -
j_call: TRBJ2-7
clone_size: -
cdr3_nt: TGTGCCACCAGTGAAGTTGGCACTCGCGAGCAGTACTTC
cdr3_aa: CATSEVGTREQYF

v_call: TRBV4-1
d_call: -
j_call: TRBJ1-1
clone_size: -
cdr3_nt: TGCGCCAGCAGCCAAGTCTTCGTGAACACTGAAGCTTTCTTT
cdr3_aa: CASSQVFVNTEAFF

v_call: TRBV12-3/TRBV12-4
d_call: -
j_call: TRBJ2-7
clone_size: once
cdr3_nt: TGTGCCAGCAGTTTAGCGTCCGGGGGATCCTACGAGCAGTACTTC
cdr3_aa: CASSLASGGSYEQYF

v_call: TRBV12-5
d_call: -
j_call: TRBJ1-2
clone_size: -
cdr3_nt: TGTGCTAGTGGTTTGAACCAATATGGCTACACCTTC
cdr3_aa: CASGLNQYGYTF

v_call: TRBV2
d_call: TRBD2
j_call: TRBJ2-5
clone_size: once
cdr3_nt: TGTGCCAGCACCCCGAGCGGGGGGCTCCAAGAGACCCAGTACTTC
cdr3_aa: CASTPSGGLQETQYF

v_call: TRBV19
d_call: -
j_call: TRBJ2-2
clone_size: -
cdr3_nt: TGTGCCATTAGACGGGGGACCGGGGAGCTGTTTTTT
cdr3_aa: CAIRRGTGELFF

v_call: TRBV9
d_call: -
j_call: TRBJ1-1
clone_size: -
cdr3_nt: TGTGCCAGCAGCGTAGGTGGACAGCTGAACACTGAAGCTTTCTTT
cdr3_aa: CASSVGGQLNTEAFF

v_call: TRBV9
d_call: -
j_call: TRBJ1-5
clone_size: once
cdr3_nt: TGTGCCAGCAGCGTAGAGAACAGCACGCCCCAGCATTTT
cdr3_aa: CASSVENSTPQHF

v_call: TRBV29-1
d_call: TRBD2
j_call: TRBJ2-3
clone_size: once
cdr3_nt: TGCAGCGTTGAACGGCTAGCGGGAGACGCAGATACGCAGTATTTT
cdr3_aa: CSVERLAGDADTQYF

v_call: TRBV2
d_call: TRBD1
j_call: TRBJ1-1
clone_size: -
cdr3_nt: TGTGCCAGCAGAGCGGACAGGGGGGGAACTGAAGCTTTCTTT
cdr3_aa: CASRADRGGTEAFF

v_call: TRBV29-1
d_call: -
j_call: TRBJ1-2
clone_size: -
cdr3_nt: TGCAGCGTTGAAGGAGTTGGGGAGCCCTATGGCTACACCTTC
cdr3_aa: CSVEGVGEPYGYTF

v_call: TRBV12-3/TRBV12-4
d_call: -
j_call: TRBJ2-1
clone_size: few
cdr3_nt: TGTGCCAGCAGCCCACACAATGAGCAGTTCTTC
cdr3_aa: CASSPHNEQFF

v_call: TRBV4-1
d_call: TRBD2
j_call: TRBJ2-1
clone_size: -
cdr3_nt: TGCGCCAGCAGCCAAGCGGGACTAGCGGGAGTTGAGCAGTTCTTC
cdr3_aa: CASSQAGLAGVEQFF

v_call: TRBV19
d_call: -
j_call: TRBJ1-1
clone_size: -
cdr3_nt: TGTGCCAGTAGTGGGACCATGAACACTGAAGCTTTCTTT
cdr3_aa: CASSGTMNTEAFF

v_call: TRBV28
d_call: -
j_call: TRBJ1-5
clone_size: -
cdr3_nt: TGTGCCAGCACCGAGAGGGGGCCCCAGCATTTT
cdr3_aa: CASTERGPQHF

v_call: TRBV7-9
d_call: -
j_call: TRBJ2-3
clone_size: -
cdr3_nt: TGTGCCAGCAGCTTGGGTTCGGGTACACATACGCAGTATTTT
cdr3_aa: CASSLGSGTHTQYF

v_call: TRBV4-1
d_call: -
j_call: TRBJ1-1
clone_size: once
cdr3_nt: TGCGCCAGCAGCCAAATTATAAGTGTGGCAGCTTTCTTT
cdr3_aa: CASSQIISVAAFF

v_call: TRBV28
d_call: -
j_call: TRBJ1-5
clone_size: -
cdr3_nt: TGTGCCAGCACTACCTTTCGTGGGGTGGATCAGCCCCAGCATTTT
cdr3_aa: CASTTFRGVDQPQHF

v_call: TRBV3-1
d_call: -
j_call: TRBJ2-3
clone_size: once
cdr3_nt: TGTGCCAGTAAACTGACTAGCACAGATACGCAGTATTTT
cdr3_aa: CASKLTSTDTQYF

v_call: TRBV7-9
d_call: -
j_call: TRBJ2-7
clone_size: -
cdr3_nt: TGTGCCAGCAGCTTAGTTTGGGGCCCCTACGAGCAGTACTTC
cdr3_aa: CASSLVWGPYEQYF

v_call: TRBV24-1
d_call: TRBD1
j_call: TRBJ1-1
clone_size: -
cdr3_nt: TGTGCCACCACCACCGGACAGGAGAACACTGAAGCTTTCTTT
cdr3_aa: CATTTGQENTEAFF

v_call: TRBV12-3/TRBV12-4
d_call: TRBD2
j_call: TRBJ2-1
clone_size: -
cdr3_nt: TGTGCCAGCAGTTTACTAGCGGGGGCTTACAATGAGCAGTTCTTC
cdr3_aa: CASSLLAGAYNEQFF

v_call: TRBV5-1
d_call: -
j_call: TRBJ2-7
clone_size: -
cdr3_nt: TGCGCCAGCAGCTTGGAACCGGGTAGAGAGCAGTACTTC
cdr3_aa: CASSLEPGREQYF

v_call: TRBV9
d_call: -
j_call: TRBJ1-2
clone_size: -
cdr3_nt: TGTGCCAGCAGCGTAACTCTTTCGGGGGACACAGGTGGAGGCTACACCTTC
cdr3_aa: CASSVTLSGDTGGGYTF

v_call: TRBV12-3/TRBV12-4
d_call: -
j_call: TRBJ1-1
clone_size: -
cdr3_nt: TGTGCCAGCAGAGGGACGAACACTGAAGCTTTCTTT
cdr3_aa: CASRGTNTEAFF

v_call: TRBV19
d_call: -
j_call: TRBJ1-5
clone_size: -
cdr3_nt: TGTGCCAGTAGTAGGGGGCGTAGCAATCAGCCCCAGCATTTT
cdr3_aa: CASSRGRSNQPQHF

v_call: TRBV27
d_call: -
j_call: TRBJ2-3
clone_size: -
cdr3_nt: TGTGCCAGCAGTTTATTTTGGCGTTTAAGCGTTTATACGCAGTATTTT
cdr3_aa: CASSLFWRLSVYTQYF

v_call: TRBV18
d_call: TRBD1
j_call: TRBJ1-6
clone_size: -
cdr3_nt: TGTGCCAGCTCACCCGGGACAGCTCACTATAATTCACCCCTCCACTTT
cdr3_aa: CASSPGTAHYNSPLHF

v_call: TRBV30
d_call: TRBD1
j_call: TRBJ1-2
clone_size: -
cdr3_nt: TGTGCCTGGAGCCCTGGAAGGGGGCAGAAACACTCCTATGGCTACACCTTC
cdr3_aa: CAWSPGRGQKHSYGYTF

v_call: TRBV18
d_call: TRBD1
j_call: TRBJ1-1
clone_size: -
cdr3_nt: TGTGCCAGCTCACCTACACAAAGAGGGGGCGGCACTGAAGCTTTCTTT
cdr3_aa: CASSPTQRGGGTEAFF

v_call: TRBV3-1
d_call: TRBD2
j_call: TRBJ2-7
clone_size: -
cdr3_nt: TGTGCCAGCAGCCACGTGACGGGGGGCTCCTACGAGCAGTACTTC
cdr3_aa: CASSHVTGGSYEQYF

v_call: TRBV5-4
d_call: -
j_call: TRBJ1-5
clone_size: -
cdr3_nt: TGTGCCAGCAGCTTGGGTGCGGGGAATCAGCCCCAGCATTTT
cdr3_aa: CASSLGAGNQPQHF

v_call: TRBV29-1
d_call: TRBD2
j_call: TRBJ2-7
clone_size: -
cdr3_nt: TGCAGCGTTGAAGGGGGGGTCGGGAGGGCTTACGAGCAGTACTTC
cdr3_aa: CSVEGGVGRAYEQYF

v_call: TRBV3-1
d_call: -
j_call: TRBJ2-7
clone_size: -
cdr3_nt: TGTGCCAGCAGCCAAGATTGGGGGGGGCGAGGGCAGTACTTC
cdr3_aa: CASSQDWGGRGQYF

v_call: TRBV9
d_call: TRBD1
j_call: TRBJ1-4
clone_size: -
cdr3_nt: TGTGCCAGCAGCGCCAAAAGGGGGCAGCATAATGAAAAACTGTTTTTT
cdr3_aa: CASSAKRGQHNEKLFF

v_call: TRBV6-5
d_call: -
j_call: TRBJ2-1
clone_size: -
cdr3_nt: TGTGCCAGCAGTTTACTTGGACAGTCCTACAATGAGCAGTTCTTC
cdr3_aa: CASSLLGQSYNEQFF

v_call: TRBV30
d_call: -
j_call: TRBJ1-4
clone_size: -
cdr3_nt: TGTGCCTGGAGTGACGGAGGGGGAAAACTGTTTTTT
cdr3_aa: CAWSDGGGKLFF

v_call: TRBV20-1
d_call: -
j_call: TRBJ2-1
clone_size: -
cdr3_nt: TGCAGTGCTAGGCTAGGGGGGACATACAATGAGCAGTTCTTC
cdr3_aa: CSARLGGTYNEQFF

v_call: TRBV6-2/TRBV6-3
d_call: -
j_call: TRBJ2-3
clone_size: -
cdr3_nt: TGTGCCAGCACTCTCGGGACGGATACGCAGTATTTT
cdr3_aa: CASTLGTDTQYF

v_call: TRBV30
d_call: -
j_call: TRBJ2-5
clone_size: -
cdr3_nt: TGTGCCTGGTCGGCTGGAGGGACCCAGTACTTC
cdr3_aa: CAWSAGGTQYF

v_call: TRBV27
d_call: TRBD1
j_call: TRBJ2-1
clone_size: -
cdr3_nt: TGTGCCAGCAGTTCCCCCCAGACAGGGAGAGAAGGGCAGTTCTTC
cdr3_aa: CASSSPQTGREGQFF

v_call: TRBV5-4
d_call: -
j_call: TRBJ2-3
clone_size: -
cdr3_nt: TGTGCCAGCAGCTTGGACCTTTTGCTCACAGATACGCAGTATTTT
cdr3_aa: CASSLDLLLTDTQYF